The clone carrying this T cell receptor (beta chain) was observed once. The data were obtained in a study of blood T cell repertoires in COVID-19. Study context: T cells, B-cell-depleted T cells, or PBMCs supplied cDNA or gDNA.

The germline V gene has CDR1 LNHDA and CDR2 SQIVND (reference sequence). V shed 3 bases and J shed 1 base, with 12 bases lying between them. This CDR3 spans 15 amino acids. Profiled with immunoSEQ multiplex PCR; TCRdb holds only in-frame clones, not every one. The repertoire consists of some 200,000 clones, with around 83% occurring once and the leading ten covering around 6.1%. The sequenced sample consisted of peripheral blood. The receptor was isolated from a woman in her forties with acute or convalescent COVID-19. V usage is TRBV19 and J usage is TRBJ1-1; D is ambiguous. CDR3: CASSILGEGNTEAFF. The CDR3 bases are TGTGCCAGTAGTATCCTTGGGGAGGGGAACACTGAAGCTTTCTTT.